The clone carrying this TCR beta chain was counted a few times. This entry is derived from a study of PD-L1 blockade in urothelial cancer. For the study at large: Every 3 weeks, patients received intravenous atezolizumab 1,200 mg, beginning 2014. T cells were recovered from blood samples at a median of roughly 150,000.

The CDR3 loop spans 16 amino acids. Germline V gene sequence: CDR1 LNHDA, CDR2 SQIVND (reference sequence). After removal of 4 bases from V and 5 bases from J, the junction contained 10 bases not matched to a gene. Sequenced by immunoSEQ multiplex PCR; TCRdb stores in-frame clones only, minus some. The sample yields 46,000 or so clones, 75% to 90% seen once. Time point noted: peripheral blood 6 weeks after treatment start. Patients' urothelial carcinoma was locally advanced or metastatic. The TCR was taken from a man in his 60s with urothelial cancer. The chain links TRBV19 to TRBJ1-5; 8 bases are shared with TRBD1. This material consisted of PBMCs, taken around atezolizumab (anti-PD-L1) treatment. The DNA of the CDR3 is TGTGCCAGTAGTACCCCGGGACAGGAGGTGGATCAGCCCCAGCATTTT. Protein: CASSTPGQEVDQPQHF.